These T cell receptor beta chains were read from a single sample in a study of blood T cell repertoires in COVID-19. This table comes from immunoSEQ multiplex PCR, and its TCRdb copy is limited to in-frame clones, with some not included. The table records a few hundred thousand clones, roughly 89% of them present only once. Sequenced input: peripheral blood. These receptors originate from a woman in her 30s with COVID-19, enrolled during active disease. Each CDR3 is given with its conserved first and last residue. A D gene is named only where the DNA matches it firmly. Rows may omit the clone size; those that give it use once, few, many or a size class.

clone size	V gene	J gene	D gene	CDR3 protein	CDR3 DNA
-	TRBV29-1	TRBJ1-1	-	CSVGGRTEAFF	TGCAGCGTTGGGGGGCGGACTGAAGCTTTCTTT
-	TRBV27	TRBJ1-1	TRBD1	CASSSTTGVKAFF	TGTGCCAGCAGTTCCACGACAGGGGTTAAGGCTTTCTTT
-	TRBV7-9	TRBJ1-2	-	CASSPGSLRSF	TGTGCCAGCAGTCCCGGGAGTCTTAGGTCCTTC
-	TRBV7-9	TRBJ2-1	TRBD1	CASSSRTGPGHEQFF	TGTGCCAGCAGCTCGCGGACAGGGCCCGGCCATGAGCAGTTCTTC
-	TRBV5-1	TRBJ2-1	-	CASRPPGYNEQFF	TGCGCCAGCAGACCGCCGGGATACAATGAGCAGTTCTTC
once	TRBV28	TRBJ1-2	TRBD1	CASSRDRGYGYTF	TGTGCCAGCAGTCGGGACAGGGGGTATGGCTACACCTTC
-	TRBV30	TRBJ1-2	-	CAGHSYRFGYTF	TGTGCCGGGCACTCTTACAGGTTTGGCTACACCTTC
-	TRBV4-1	TRBJ1-4	TRBD1	CASSQYPGQSNEKLFF	TGCGCCAGCAGCCAGTATCCGGGACAGTCTAATGAAAAACTGTTTTTT
-	TRBV6-5	TRBJ1-1	TRBD1	CASSYSGGPNTEAFF	TGTGCCAGCAGTTACTCAGGGGGCCCGAACACTGAAGCTTTCTTT
-	TRBV11-3	TRBJ2-1	-	CASSDRDTSYNEQFF	TGTGCCAGCAGCGACCGGGACACCTCCTACAATGAGCAGTTCTTC
-	TRBV19	TRBJ1-4	TRBD1	CASSPFGGTGDEKLFF	TGTGCCAGTAGTCCGTTTGGGGGGACAGGGGATGAAAAACTGTTTTTT
-	TRBV4-3	TRBJ2-2	-	CASSQDRAGAGELFF	TGCGCCAGCAGCCAAGATAGGGCAGGGGCCGGGGAGCTGTTTTTT
-	TRBV30	TRBJ1-3	-	CAWSVGRASGNTIYF	TGTGCCTGGAGTGTAGGCAGGGCGTCAGGAAACACCATATATTTT
-	TRBV5-5	TRBJ1-5	-	CASSLGRVGRQPQHF	TGTGCCAGCAGCTTGGGCAGGGTGGGCCGTCAGCCCCAGCATTTT
-	TRBV29-1	TRBJ1-2	-	CATASGNYGYTF	TGCGCGACGGCGTCAGGCAACTATGGCTACACCTTC
-	TRBV19	TRBJ2-7	TRBD2	CASGVSGGFVEQYF	TGTGCCAGCGGAGTTAGCGGGGGGTTTGTCGAGCAGTACTTC
-	TRBV30	TRBJ2-1	TRBD1	CAWSVGQGADNEQFF	TGTGCCTGGAGTGTGGGACAGGGGGCAGACAATGAGCAGTTCTTC
-	TRBV12-5	TRBJ1-5	-	CASGLARRAGEGQPQHF	TGTGCTAGTGGTTTGGCAAGGAGGGCAGGAGAGGGTCAGCCCCAGCATTTT
-	TRBV15	TRBJ1-2	TRBD1	CATSSAQGWDGYTF	TGTGCCACCAGCAGTGCACAGGGGTGGGATGGCTACACCTTC
-	TRBV10-1	TRBJ2-2	-	CASGAGNTGELFF	TGCGCCAGCGGGGCAGGGAACACCGGGGAGCTGTTTTTT
-	TRBV5-1	TRBJ1-5	TRBD1	CASSPNPGTGPQPQHF	TGCGCCAGCAGCCCCAACCCCGGGACAGGGCCTCAGCCCCAGCATTTT
-	TRBV6-5	TRBJ1-2	-	CASNPGLAGGYTF	TGTGCCAGCAACCCAGGTTTAGCGGGTGGCTACACCTTC
-	TRBV3-1/TRBV3-2	TRBJ1-2	-	CASSPERGARYTF	TGTGCCAGCAGCCCCGAACGGGGGGCCCGCTACACCTTC
-	TRBV28	TRBJ1-2	-	CASCTGANYGYTF	TGTGCCAGCTGTACGGGGGCTAACTATGGCTACACCTTC
-	TRBV6-2/TRBV6-3	TRBJ2-3	-	CASSYITSGEPYF	TGTGCCAGCAGTTACATCACTAGTGGGGAGCCGTATTTT
once	TRBV19	TRBJ2-5	-	CASSIRRDQETQYF	TGTGCCAGTAGTATCAGGAGGGACCAAGAGACCCAGTACTTC
-	TRBV5-1	TRBJ2-5	-	CASRPGVASETQYF	TGCGCCAGCAGACCGGGAGTAGCGAGTGAGACCCAGTACTTC
-	TRBV9	TRBJ2-1	TRBD1	CASSATGGTYNEQFF	TGTGCCAGCAGCGCCACAGGGGGGACCTACAATGAGCAGTTCTTC
-	TRBV18	TRBJ1-2	TRBD1	CASSPGGQGNYGYTF	TGTGCCAGCTCACCGGGGGGACAGGGGAACTATGGCTACACCTTC
-	TRBV5-1	TRBJ1-4	-	CASSLLQGNNEKLFF	TGCGCCAGCAGCTTGCTTCAGGGCAATAATGAAAAACTGTTTTTT
-	TRBV6-5	TRBJ1-5	-	CASSYKDIQHQPQHF	TGTGCCAGCAGTTACAAGGACATTCAGCATCAGCCCCAGCATTTT
-	TRBV18	TRBJ1-4	TRBD1	CASSPDRGGGKLFF	TGTGCCAGCTCACCGGACAGGGGAGGCGGAAAACTGTTTTTT
-	TRBV6-6	TRBJ1-1	TRBD1	CASSYLTGGASEAFF	TGTGCCAGCAGTTACTTAACAGGGGGCGCCTCTGAAGCTTTCTTT
-	TRBV11-2	TRBJ1-3	-	CASSLGTGNTIYF	TGTGCCAGCAGCTTAGGGACAGGAAACACCATATATTTT
once	TRBV7-8	TRBJ1-6	-	CASSPSYSRNSPLHF	TGTGCCAGCAGCCCCTCGTACAGCCGGAATTCACCCCTCCACTTT
-	TRBV13	TRBJ1-2	TRBD1	CASSSGQNYGYTF	TGTGCCAGCAGCTCGGGACAGAACTATGGCTACACCTTC
-	TRBV4-2	TRBJ2-7	-	CASSLDRSYEQYF	TGTGCCAGCAGCCTCGACAGGTCCTACGAGCAGTACTTC
-	TRBV9	TRBJ2-2	TRBD1	CASSVGIGVRGGAKNTGELFF	TGTGCCAGCAGCGTAGGAATTGGGGTGAGAGGGGGCGCTAAGAACACCGGGGAGCTGTTTTTT
-	TRBV10-2	TRBJ1-1	TRBD1	CASRGDRMNTEAFF	TGCGCCAGCAGGGGGGACAGGATGAACACTGAAGCTTTCTTT
-	TRBV2	TRBJ1-2	-	CASSVLGRLSYGYTF	TGTGCCAGCAGTGTTTTAGGCCGACTATCCTATGGCTACACCTTC
-	TRBV4-1	TRBJ2-4	TRBD2	CASSHGPRLAGGINAKNIQYF	TGCGCCAGCAGCCACGGCCCAAGACTAGCGGGGGGTATTAATGCCAAAAACATTCAGTACTTC
-	TRBV6-5	TRBJ1-3	TRBD1	CASSYNGQGSGNTIYF	TGTGCCAGCAGCTACAATGGACAGGGCTCTGGAAACACCATATATTTT
-	TRBV2	TRBJ1-6	TRBD1	CASRGPPGQGIGISYNSPLHF	TGTGCCAGCAGGGGGCCTCCGGGACAGGGAATTGGGATCTCCTATAATTCACCCCTCCACTTT
-	TRBV7-2	TRBJ2-6	-	CASSPSISGANVLTF	TGTGCCAGCAGCCCTTCTATCTCTGGGGCCAACGTCCTGACTTTC
-	TRBV4-1	TRBJ1-1	TRBD1	CASSPGQGAGGTEAFF	TGCGCCAGCAGCCCTGGACAGGGGGCGGGGGGGACTGAAGCTTTCTTT